This passage covers 7 T cell receptor beta chains from one sample sequenced in a study of vaccination effects on CD4 cells after COVID-19. The protocol was immunoSEQ multiplex PCR, while the TCRdb copy is restricted to in-frame clones and leaves out a portion. The data contain 50,000 to 65,000 clones, 75% to 90% of them singletons. Antigen-specific CD4+ T cell clonotypes were called by their expansion after viral peptide-pool culture in ViraFEST. CD4+ T cell isolation took place after approximately 11 days of culture. These receptors are not linked to any known antigen. The sample consisted of CD4+ T cells from PBMCs cultured with HCoV-229E spike peptides, taken before COVID-19 vaccination. The receptors derive from a human donor who received a COVID-19 vaccine.

This clone was counted a single time. This sequence joins TRBV5-1 and TRBJ2-1; 9 bases map to TRBD2. Germline-derived CDR1 and CDR2 are SGHRS and YFSETQ. There are 18 residues in the CDR3. Trimming removed 0 bases from V and 7 bases from J; junction bases left unmatched: 14. The CDR3 nucleotides are TGCGCCAGCAGCTTGGGGTTCGCTGCGGGGGGGCCGGGGAATGAGCAGTTCTTC. As protein: CASSLGFAAGGPGNEQFF.

The chain uses TRBV5-1 and TRBJ2-3, with TRBD1 matching over 9 bases. The CDR3 length is 16 residues. Trimming removed 0 bases from V and 2 bases from J; junction bases left unmatched: 4. Germline CDR1 SGHRS, CDR2 YFSETQ. This CDR3 reads CASSLGTGDFTDTQYF. For the CDR3, the DNA is TGCGCCAGCAGCTTGGGGACAGGGGACTTCACAGATACGCAGTATTTT. Supplemented by reference TRBV5-1 and TRBJ2-3, the full variable domain reads KAGVTQTPRYLIKTRGQQVTLSCSPISGHRSVSWYQQTPGQGLQFLFEYFSETQRNKGNFPGRFSGRQFSNSRSEMNVSTLELGDSALYLCASSLGTGDFTDTQYFGPGTRLTVL.

V usage is TRBV28 and J usage is TRBJ1-5; 7 bases match TRBD1. This CDR3 region has 13 residues. J gave up 7 bases and V 7 bases, and 7 bases lay outside the gene matches. Germline V lookup: CDR1 MDHEN, CDR2 SYDVKM. In DNA form, the CDR3 reads TGTGCCAGCACAACAGGGGAGGGACAGCCCCAGCATTTT. Protein: CASTTGEGQPQHF.

V gene TRBV12-3 or TRBV12-4 combines with J gene TRBJ2-7; D is perhaps TRBD1 (6 bases). Trimming pared 3 bases from V and 8 bases from J, leaving 14 bases between. The CDR3 length is 13 residues. CDR3 nucleotide sequence: TGTGCCAGCAGTTTGTCAGGGACATCCAAGCAGTACGTC. Its translation: CASSLSGTSKQYV.

The chain employs TRBV5-1 and TRBJ2-3; the match to TRBD2 covers 7 bases. J lost 2 bases, V lost 5 bases, and 11 bases had no gene match. There are 16 residues in the CDR3. The germline V gene has CDR1 SGHRS and CDR2 YFSETQ. CDR3 in DNA: TGCGCCAGCAGTTTCCGCCACCGGGACTACACAGATACGCAGTATTTT. Protein: CASSFRHRDYTDTQYF.

This rearrangement joins TRBV4-1 to TRBJ2-3; 7 bases are shared with TRBD2. The CDR3 is 16 residues long. Per germline, CDR1 MGHRA and CDR2 YSYEKL. The V segment lost 0 bases and the J segment 2 bases; nucleotides outside the gene matches: 5. This chain's CDR3 is CASSQDYSGDTDTQYF. In nucleotides, the CDR3 is TGCGCCAGCAGCCAAGATTACAGCGGGGACACAGATACGCAGTATTTT.

DNA for the CDR3: TGTGCCACCAGTGAACGACGGAGTAACCAAGAGACCCAGTACTTC. This sequence encodes CATSERRSNQETQYF. J is TRBJ2-5 and V is TRBV24-1; no clear D gene. The CDR3 has 15 amino acids. Germline V gene lookup returns CDR1 KGHDR and CDR2 SFDVKD. V lost 4 bases to trimming and J lost 0 bases, with 11 bases between them.